This TCR beta chain is from a study of CD8 T cells in Susac syndrome. V lost 2 bases, J lost 0 bases, and 0 bases stayed unmatched. The CDR3 length is 15 residues. Germline V gene sequence: CDR1 SGHTA, CDR2 FQGTGA. Random-hexamer reverse transcription was applied to roughly 0.5 to 1 ug RNA. Amplification of TCR beta CDR3 by immunoSEQ multiplex PCR spanned 54 Vbeta and 13 Jbeta. TCRdb reprocessed the immunoSEQ multiplex PCR reads via MiXCR and lists one record per CDR3 protein. The profile shows under 200,000 distinct CDR3 sequences, about 95% of them singletons. Sequencing of TCR beta was performed on blood CD8+ T cells and on blood CD4+ T cells. Control patients had untreated stable or active relapsing-remitting multiple sclerosis by revised McDonald criteria. Through negative isolation, CD4+ and CD8+ T cells were obtained, while TEMRA cells were enriched using FACS.

Sequencing was done on a sample of CD8+ T cells from PBMCs. The V call is TRBV7-3, the J call TRBJ2-7; 11 nucleotides align to TRBD2. The sequence was obtained from a human donor with multiple sclerosis. The CDR3 loop is CASSLLAGGSYEQYF. CDR3 nucleotides: TGTGCCAGCAGCTTACTAGCGGGGGGCTCCTACGAGCAGTACTTC.